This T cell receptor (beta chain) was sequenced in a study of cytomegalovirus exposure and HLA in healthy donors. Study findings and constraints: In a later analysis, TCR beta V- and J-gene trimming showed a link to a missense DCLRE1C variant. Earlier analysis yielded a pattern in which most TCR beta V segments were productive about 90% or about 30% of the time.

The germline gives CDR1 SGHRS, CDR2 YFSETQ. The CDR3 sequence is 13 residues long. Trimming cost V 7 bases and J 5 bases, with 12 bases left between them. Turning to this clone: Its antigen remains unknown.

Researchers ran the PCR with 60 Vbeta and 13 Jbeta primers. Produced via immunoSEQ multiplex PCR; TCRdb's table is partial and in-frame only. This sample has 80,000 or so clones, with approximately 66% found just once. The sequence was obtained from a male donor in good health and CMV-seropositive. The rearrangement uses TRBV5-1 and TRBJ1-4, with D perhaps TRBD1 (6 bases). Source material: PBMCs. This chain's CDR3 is CASGQGKNEKLFF. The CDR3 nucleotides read TGCGCCAGCGGGCAGGGGAAAAATGAAAAACTGTTTTTT.